These 24 T cell receptor beta chains were sequenced from one sample in a study of cytomegalovirus exposure and HLA in healthy donors. The PCR contained 60 Vbeta and 13 Jbeta primers. Assay: immunoSEQ multiplex PCR; the TCRdb copy retains only in-frame clones and omits some. The sample has 120,000 to 150,000 clones, about three quarters seen once. Source material: PBMCs. All receptors come from a male donor in good health and CMV-seropositive.

The CDR3 reads CASSIAGLAGGPGANVLTF. CDR3 nucleotide sequence: TGTGCCAGTAGTATAGCCGGACTAGCGGGGGGGCCTGGGGCCAACGTCCTGACTTTC. The chain is built from TRBV19 and TRBJ2-6; 15 positions match TRBD2. Germline CDR1 LNHDA, CDR2 SQIVND (reference sequence). The CDR3 length is 19 residues. Trimming took 1 base from V and 2 from J; bases not matched to a gene: 3.

J is TRBJ2-2 and V is TRBV7-3, with 9 bases identical to TRBD2. The CDR3 runs 15 residues. V shed 3 bases and J 6 bases; nucleotides not matched to a gene: 5. CDR1 and CDR2 (germline): SGHTA, FQGTGA. CDR3 bases: TGTGCCAGCAGCTTTGGAGCGGGAGGCGCCGGGGAGCTGTTTTTT. Protein product: CASSFGAGGAGELFF.

The chain recombines TRBV7-3 with TRBJ2-1; D perhaps matches TRBD2 (6 bases). Trimming cost V 2 bases and J 2 bases, with 13 bases left between them. This CDR3 has 16 residues. CDR1 and CDR2 from the germline V gene are SGHTA and FQGTGA. The CDR3 region is CASSLAGNPPYNEQFF. The CDR3, as DNA: TGTGCCAGCAGCTTAGCGGGGAACCCTCCCTACAATGAGCAGTTCTTC.

In regard to this clone: The sample holds other DNA sequences that translate to the same CDR3. This chain connects TRBV9 to TRBJ2-5, with a possible D match to TRBD1 (6 bases). The CDR3 is 14 amino acids. The ends were cut back, 0 bases at V and 3 bases at J, with 9 bases in the middle. The germline gives CDR1 SGDLS, CDR2 YYNGEE. The CDR3 sequence: CASSVATGKETQYF. DNA of the CDR3: TGTGCCAGCAGCGTAGCTACAGGGAAAGAGACCCAGTACTTC.

The chain is built from TRBV4-3 and TRBJ2-7; TRBD2 agrees at 12 bases. The CDR3 is 15 amino acids. Germline-derived CDR1 and CDR2 are LGHNA and YSLEER. V lost 4 bases and J lost 5; bases outside the gene matches: 6. The CDR3 region has the DNA TGCGCCAGCAGCCCCGCCAGACTAGCGGGAGACGAGCAGTACTTC. This translates into CASSPARLAGDEQYF.

This sequence joins TRBV6-5 and TRBJ2-1; 7 positions agree with TRBD2. Trimming at V came to 6 bases and at J to 4 bases, leaving 9 bases not matched to a gene. CDR1 is MNHEY, CDR2 SVGAGI, per germline. This CDR3 has 15 residues. The CDR3 protein is CASRLQTGGYNEQFF. CDR3 sequence (DNA): TGTGCCAGCAGACTACAAACGGGGGGATACAATGAGCAGTTCTTC.

The J gene is TRBJ2-2, the V gene TRBV21-1; TRBD2 is the table's D call, not checked against the DNA. TRBV21-1 is described as a pseudogene. This CDR3 contains 19 residues. The CDR3 sequence: CASSKGGERETGNTGELFF. The CDR3 DNA reads TGTGCCAGCAGCAAAGGTGGGGAGCGGGAGACGGGGAACACCGGGGAGCTGTTTTTT.

This clone was picked up one time. This chain joins TRBV4-1 and TRBJ2-7; TRBD2 matches at 10 bases. CDR1 and CDR2 (germline): MGHRA, YSYEKL. The V segment lost 1 base and the J segment 1 base; nucleotides outside the gene matches: 4. There are 16 residues in the CDR3. The DNA for the CDR3 is TGCGCCAGCAGCCAAGGGTCACTAGCGGGGTCCTACGAGCAGTACTTC. Encoded protein: CASSQGSLAGSYEQYF.

Remarks on this clone: The junction and the germline gene differ at one end; a read error may be behind it. The V call is TRBV28, the J call TRBJ1-1, with no clear D. CDR1 is MDHEN and CDR2 is SYDVKM in the germline V gene. The length of the CDR3 is 14 residues. The CDR3 nucleotides read TGTGCCAGCAGTAGCAGGACGGGGAACGCTGAAGCTTTCTTT. Translated: CASSSRTGNAEAFF.

The genes are TRBV9 and TRBJ2-3; D is unclear. Germline values: CDR1 SGDLS, CDR2 YYNGEE. This CDR3 has 12 amino acids. Deletions cut 0 bases from V and 5 bases from J, with 4 bases between. The DNA for the CDR3 is TGTGCCAGCAGCGTAGCGGTAGATACGCAGTATTTT. It is translated as CASSVAVDTQYF.

About this clone itself: The junction shows a germline mismatch at one end, possibly a read error. The chain has TRBV2 and TRBJ2-7; 7 bases align to TRBD1. This CDR3 is built from 15 residues. The germline gives CDR1 SNHLY, CDR2 FYNNEI. The CDR3 sequence is CASSLSRQGTYGQYF. CDR3 DNA sequence: TGTGCCAGCAGCCTCAGTAGACAGGGTACCTACGGGCAGTACTTC.

This chain links TRBV27 with TRBJ2-2; 9 bases are a match to TRBD2. This CDR3 spans 14 amino acids. Losses at the gene ends were 2 bases for V and 5 bases for J; bases not matched to a gene: 0. CDR1 is MNHEY, CDR2 SMNVEV, per germline (reference sequence). CDR3 protein: CASSLAGGTGELFF. DNA of the CDR3: TGTGCCAGCAGTTTAGCGGGGGGGACCGGGGAGCTGTTTTTT.

The rearrangement joins TRBV11-2 to TRBJ1-1; D ambiguous. The CDR3 runs to 14 residues. Germline assignment: CDR1 SGHAT and CDR2 FQNNGV. V lost 0 bases and J 2 bases, leaving 7 bases between the germline ends. In nucleotides, the CDR3 is TGTGCCAGCAGCTTAGAGGAGGGCAACACTGAAGCTTTCTTT. Translated: CASSLEEGNTEAFF.

This clone has just one count. The chain couples TRBV11-2 to TRBJ2-7; D might be TRBD1 (6 bases). The CDR3 runs to 14 residues. V was trimmed by 6 bases and J by 1 base, leaving 13 bases between them. Germline assignment: CDR1 SGHAT and CDR2 FQNNGV. The CDR3 here is CASRQGVGSYEQYF. CDR3 bases: TGTGCCAGCAGACAGGGTGTAGGTTCCTACGAGCAGTACTTC.

In its sample, this clone was seen once. The rearrangement uses TRBV6-1 and TRBJ2-7; 10 nucleotides agree with TRBD2. J gave up 7 bases and V 5 bases, and 2 bases lay outside the gene matches. This CDR3 has 12 residues. Germline CDR1 is MNHNS and CDR2 is SASEGT. The CDR3 DNA reads TGTGCCAGCAGTACTAGCGGGGAAGAGCAGTACTTC. This translates into CASSTSGEEQYF.

The gene calls are TRBV6-5 and TRBJ2-5; 8 bases fit TRBD2. Germline trimming cut 5 bases from V and 5 bases from J; bases unmatched to any gene: 7. Per germline, CDR1 MNHEY and CDR2 SVGAGI. The CDR3 consists of 14 residues. This CDR3 is CASSVLSGGETQYF. CDR3 sequence (DNA): TGTGCCAGCAGTGTCCTTTCGGGGGGGGAGACCCAGTACTTC.

The DNA for the CDR3 is TGTGCCAGCAGTTCGCACCCAGGGGGCACGTACACTGAAGCTTTCTTT. Translation: CASSSHPGGTYTEAFF. The chain links TRBV11-2 to TRBJ1-1; 8 bases agree with TRBD1. The germline V gene has CDR1 SGHAT and CDR2 FQNNGV. Losses at the gene ends were 6 bases for V and 3 bases for J; bases not matched to a gene: 12. The CDR3 covers 16 residues.

This CDR3 is CASSLGRGPYGYTF. CDR3 DNA: TGTGCCAGCAGCTTAGGGAGGGGGCCCTATGGCTACACCTTC. V is TRBV7-6 and J is TRBJ1-2; 7 nucleotides line up with TRBD1. The CDR3 runs to 14 residues. V shed 1 base and J 4 bases; nucleotides not matched to a gene: 3. Germline V gene lookup returns CDR1 SGHVS and CDR2 FNYEAQ.

CDR3: CASSTGGAFPDTQYF. DNA for the CDR3: TGCGCCAGCAGCACCGGGGGGGCCTTCCCAGATACGCAGTATTTT. This chain uses TRBV5-1 with TRBJ2-3; 8 bases agree with TRBD2. Trimming took 4 bases from V and 4 from J; bases not matched to a gene: 8. The CDR3 has 15 residues. CDR1 and CDR2 from the germline V gene are SGHRS and YFSETQ.

This clone occurred a few times. The genes are TRBV7-9 and TRBJ2-5; D is undetermined. From germline, CDR1 is SEHNR and CDR2 FQNEAQ (reference sequence). This CDR3 has 14 amino acids. The V end lost 6 bases, the J end lost 3 bases, and 14 bases lay between the germline ends. The CDR3 DNA reads TGTGCCAGCAGAAGCCGGTCGCCCGAAGAGACCCAGTACTTC. This gives the protein CASRSRSPEETQYF.

This chain connects TRBV10-3 to TRBJ2-7; 7 bases map to TRBD1. The CDR3 is 15 amino acids. With 2 bases clipped from V and 4 bases from J, the junction kept 8 bases outside the gene matches. Germline V CDR1 and CDR2: ENHRY, SYGVKD. CDR3 region: CAISEPGQIQYEQYF. In DNA form, the CDR3 reads TGTGCCATCAGTGAGCCGGGACAGATCCAATACGAGCAGTACTTC.

V gene TRBV5-4 combines with J gene TRBJ2-1; D might be TRBD2 (6 bases). V gave up 9 bases and J gave up 9 bases, with 22 bases separating them. The CDR3 has 14 amino acids. Germline V gives CDR1 SGHNT, CDR2 YYREEE (reference sequence). CDR3 protein: CATRLRGEAGEQFF. The CDR3 DNA reads TGTGCCACCCGTTTGCGGGGTGAGGCTGGTGAGCAGTTCTTC.

This clone occurred a few times. The V gene is TRBV19, the J gene TRBJ2-3; 13 nucleotides match TRBD2. V lost 4 bases, J lost 5 bases, and 9 bases stayed unmatched. From germline, CDR1 is LNHDA and CDR2 SQIVND (reference sequence). This CDR3 contains 17 residues. Here the CDR3 reads CASSTLEGLAGLDTQYF. CDR3 sequence (DNA): TGTGCCAGTAGTACCCTAGAGGGACTAGCGGGGCTAGATACGCAGTATTTT.

V gene TRBV6-5 combines with J gene TRBJ1-1; weak D call: TRBD1 (6 bases). The CDR3 spans 15 residues. Germline-derived CDR1 and CDR2 are MNHEY and SVGAGI. V was trimmed by 1 base and J by 3 bases, leaving 12 bases between them. The chain's CDR3 is CASSYYQGMDTEAFF. CDR3 coding DNA: TGTGCCAGCAGTTACTATCAGGGGATGGACACTGAAGCTTTCTTT.